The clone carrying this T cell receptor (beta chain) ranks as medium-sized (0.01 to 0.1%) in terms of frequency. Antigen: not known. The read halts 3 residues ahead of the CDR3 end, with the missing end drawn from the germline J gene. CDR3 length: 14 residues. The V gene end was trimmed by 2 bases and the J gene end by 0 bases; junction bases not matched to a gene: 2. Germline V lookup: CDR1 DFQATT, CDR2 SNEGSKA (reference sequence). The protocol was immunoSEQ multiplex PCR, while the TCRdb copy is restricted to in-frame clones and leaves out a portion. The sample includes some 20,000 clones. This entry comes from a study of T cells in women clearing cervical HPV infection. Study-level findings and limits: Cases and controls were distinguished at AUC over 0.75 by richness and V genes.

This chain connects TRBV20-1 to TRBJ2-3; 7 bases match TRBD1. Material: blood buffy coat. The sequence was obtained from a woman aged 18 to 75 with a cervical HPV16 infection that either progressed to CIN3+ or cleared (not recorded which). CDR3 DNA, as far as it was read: TGCAGTGCTAGACCGACAGGGAGCACAGATACG. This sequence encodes CSARPTGSTDT. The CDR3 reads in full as CSARPTGSTDTQYF.